The present entry profiles one T cell receptor (beta chain) with its context. No cognate antigen has been identified for it. There are no base qualities to consult, and no much larger clone falls within one base. The CDR3 regions of human TCRbeta chains were analyzed by immunosequencing. Processing in the source paper ran as follows. TCRs in the repertoires were compared against a reference library of SARS-CoV-2-specific TCRs that had been generated with the MIRA antigen-specificity platform. Breadth was defined as the fraction of unique TCRs that were SARS-CoV-2-associated, and depth was defined as the fraction of total T cells that were SARS-CoV-2-associated. Using the MIRA data, each spike-specific TCR was mapped to the spike region that the TCR reacts to and placed in a CD4 or CD8 class. Log10-transformed breadth and depth values were compared by one-way ANOVA with Sidak's multiple comparisons tests. Entries here come from immuneACCESS through TCRdb and include only in-frame sequences with V and J called. Some clones fail to appear in such tables; in the studies checked, an unresolved V gene covers under half of the shortfall, and the cause of the remainder is unknown. That table furnishes V, J and clone size, whereas the DNA furnished D and trimming. This sample gives approximately 79,000 clones in total; 88% of them show up just once. The top ten constitute approximately 15% of the sample.

The time point label for this specimen denotes: baseline before first vaccination. Vaccinee samples came from UK trials COV001 and COV002, including a single-blind randomized controlled phase 2/3 trial of AZD1222 (ChAdOx1 nCoV-19) in healthy adults. Trial participant PBMC samples were collected at day 0 and day 28 after the second dose for TCRbeta chain sequencing. This sample was included in a study of T cell responses to AZD1222 COVID-19 vaccine (dated by TCRdb to 2020 to 2022). Regarding the complete study: AZD1222 recipients whose second dose came at about 4 weeks and those whose second dose came at about 12 weeks were combined into one group, since spike-specific TCR depth and breadth did not differ between the two schedules. TCR sequencing was performed for roughly 250 trial participants, of whom around 200 were given two doses of AZD1222 and approximately 25 were given two doses of MenACWY control vaccine. Trial participants were enrolled by age into 18-55, 56-69 and 70-plus year subgroups, with about 150, 28 and 57 TCR-sequenced participants respectively.

The research as a whole found: Vaccine-associated CD4 TCRs spanned the whole spike protein, with dominant responses in regions 160-218 and 743-854. Because no samples from the day 14 peak response were available, repertoires could be characterized only after the peak T cell response. In the small 56-69-year group, the increase in depth fell short of significance, most likely because of low power. Conclusions about previously exposed vaccinees are limited, since just six AZD1222 recipients were seropositive for SARS-CoV-2 at baseline. Spike-specific TCR breadth and depth rose significantly after two AZD1222 doses compared with day 0 and with MenACWY recipients. Epitopes outside the regions mutated in the B.1.351 and B.1.1.7 variants were reportedly recognized by nearly half of the unique spike-specific TCRs. Participants were mostly white British, with more females than males. The authors suggested clonal diversity may have been underestimated.

Including cysteine and phenylalanine, the CDR3 has 14 amino acids. Of the read, only the CDR3 DNA is kept; its 42 bases are in frame from base 1. In the germline V gene (reference sequence), CDR1 corresponds to LGHDT and CDR2 to YNNKEL. V was cut back by 2 bases and J by 8 bases, leaving a gap of 15 bases between them. The input for sequencing was peripheral blood, taken on day 0 of AZD1222 vaccination. This receptor was obtained from an adult in good health. The chain couples TRBV3-1 (or the pseudogene TRBV3-2) to TRBJ1-2; the D gene is unclear. DNA sequence: TGTGCCAGCAGCCAACTTCGGACCGCCCGCGGCTACACCTTC. Its translation is CASSQLRTARGYTF.